This passage covers 30 T cell receptor beta chains from one sample sequenced in a study of CD8+ T cells in alopecia areata. The sample's treatment: oral pan-JAK inhibitor, 5-10 mg twice daily. Once RNA had been extracted, it was reverse transcribed into cDNA to act as the sequencing template. The protocol was immunoSEQ multiplex PCR, while the TCRdb copy is restricted to in-frame clones and leaves out a portion. The table shows fewer than 250,000 clones, with around three fifths occurring only once. The material sequenced was CD4+ T cells sorted from blood, taken at roughly week 49, from a patient treated with tofacitinib. These receptors were taken from a human donor with alopecia areata.

Here the CDR3 DNA reads TGTGCCAGCAGTCCCGGGACTAGCGGGGTTGGGACCCAGTACTTC. Translating gives CASSPGTSGVGTQYF. The V gene is TRBV2, the J gene TRBJ2-5, with 13 bases matching TRBD2. This CDR3 is built from 15 residues. Trimming took 5 bases from V and 7 from J; bases not matched to a gene: 7. Looked up from germline, CDR1 is SNHLY and CDR2 is FYNNEI.

The V call is TRBV27, the J call TRBJ1-6; 11 nucleotides align to TRBD1. Per germline, CDR1 MNHEY and CDR2 SMNVEV (reference sequence). With 5 bases clipped from V and 7 bases from J, the junction kept 4 bases outside the gene matches. This CDR3 comprises 15 residues. CDR3 nucleotide sequence: TGTGCCAGCAGTCCCGGGACAGGGGGAAATTCACCCCTCCACTTT. Its protein is CASSPGTGGNSPLHF.

The rearrangement links TRBV5-1 to TRBJ2-2, with 9 bases aligning to TRBD1. This CDR3 comprises 14 residues. Unmatched junction bases numbered 1, after V lost 1 base and J lost 6 bases. Per germline, CDR1 SGHRS and CDR2 YFSETQ. The CDR3 loop reads CASSLTGGSGELFF. The CDR3 DNA is TGCGCCAGCAGCTTGACAGGGGGCTCCGGGGAGCTGTTTTTT.

In its sample, this clone was seen a few times. The chain joins TRBV5-1 to TRBJ1-1; D remains unclear. The V gene lost 0 bases and the J gene lost 5 bases, with 14 bases spanning the gap. Germline V gene lookup returns CDR1 SGHRS and CDR2 YFSETQ. The CDR3 has 15 amino acids. For the CDR3, the DNA is TGCGCCAGCAGCTTGGATTCTAATGGGGAAACTGAAGCTTTCTTT. It codes for CASSLDSNGETEAFF.

This rearrangement joins TRBV11-2 to TRBJ2-2; a possible D gene is TRBD1 (5 bases). V lost 2 bases and J lost 2, with 15 bases in between. Germline V gene sequence: CDR1 SGHAT, CDR2 FQNNGV. The CDR3 has 17 residues. Here the CDR3 DNA reads TGTGCCAGCAGCTTATTTCGCGGACATTTCAACACCGGGGAGCTGTTTTTT. This gives the protein CASSLFRGHFNTGELFF.

The chain carries TRBV30 and TRBJ2-5, with D tentatively TRBD1 or TRBD2 (5 bases each). The CDR3 length is 13 residues. V lost 2 bases and J lost 5, with 12 bases in between. The germline CDR1 and CDR2 sequences are GTSNPN and SVGIG (reference sequence). The CDR3: CAWSPGLRETQYF. The CDR3 DNA reads as TGTGCCTGGAGTCCGGGGCTTCGGGAGACCCAGTACTTC.

The rearrangement joins TRBV11-2 to TRBJ2-2; the D is unclear. CDR3 length: 13 residues. The germline V gene has CDR1 SGHAT and CDR2 FQNNGV. Deletions cut 7 bases from V and 9 bases from J, with 15 bases between. The CDR3 DNA follows: TGTGCCAGCACCCCTTTGGCGGTCAGGGAGCTGTTTTTT. It codes for CASTPLAVRELFF.

This clone has a handful of counts. The chain has TRBV9 and TRBJ2-3, with D maybe TRBD1 (5 bases). CDR1 and CDR2 from the germline V gene are SGDLS and YYNGEE. This CDR3 has 12 amino acids. The V end lost 2 bases, the J end lost 8 bases, and 9 bases lay between the germline ends. The CDR3 DNA reads as TGTGCCAGCAGCGTGCCCCAGGGTACGCAGTATTTT. It encodes CASSVPQGTQYF.

This clone was counted a few times. One end of the junction does not line up with germline, which may come from a read error. The CDR3 is CASSRKALGDGVSGANVLTF. Written as DNA, the CDR3 is TGCGCCAGTAGCCGCAAAGCCCTGGGTGACGGAGTCTCTGGGGCCAACGTCCTGACTTTC. V usage is TRBV4-3 and J usage is TRBJ2-6, with D uncertain. The CDR3 is 20 amino acids. Germline CDR1 and CDR2: LGHNA and YSLEER.

V is TRBV29-1 and J is TRBJ2-1, with a tentative D call TRBD1 (5 bases). CDR3 size: 10 residues. From germline, CDR1 is SQVTM and CDR2 ANQGSEA. Trimming took off 6 bases at V and 11 bases at J, with 11 bases between the two ends. The CDR3 spells CSVADSKQFF. CDR3 coding DNA: TGCAGCGTCGCCGACAGTAAGCAGTTCTTC.

The chain combines TRBV7-2 with TRBJ1-1; perhaps TRBD1 as D (6 bases). CDR3 length equals 15 residues. The germline gives CDR1 SGHTA, CDR2 FQGNSA. Trimming removed 5 bases from V and 1 base from J, with 14 bases in between. CDR3: CASSQIGTRNTEAFF. The CDR3 nucleotides read TGTGCCAGCAGCCAAATCGGGACAAGGAACACTGAAGCTTTCTTT.

The chain links TRBV5-1 to TRBJ2-7; 13 bases agree with TRBD2. There are 15 residues in the CDR3. V lost 3 bases, J lost 3 bases, and 3 bases stayed unmatched. CDR1 is SGHRS, CDR2 YFSETQ, per germline. The CDR3, as DNA: TGCGCCAGCAGCTCTGGGACTAGCGGGGTCTACGAGCAGTACTTC. Translated, it gives CASSSGTSGVYEQYF.

Many counts were recorded for this clone. CDR3 DNA: TGCGCCAGCAGCCACGGGTCTAGGGCTGGAAACACCATATATTTT. Encoded protein: CASSHGSRAGNTIYF. This chain uses TRBV4-3 with TRBJ1-3, with unresolved D. This CDR3 has 15 amino acids. Trimming removed 3 bases from V and 2 bases from J, with 11 bases in between. Per the germline V gene, CDR1 is LGHNA and CDR2 is YSLEER.

This clone occurred once. The rearrangement joins TRBV7-8 to TRBJ2-7; D gene unclear. This CDR3 has 14 residues. The V and J ends lost 2 bases and 3 bases respectively, with 11 bases between them. Germline V gene lookup returns CDR1 SGHVS and CDR2 FQNEAQ. The CDR3 bases are TGTGCCAGCAGCTTACTAGTTACCGACTACGAGCAGTACTTC. Its protein product is CASSLLVTDYEQYF.

This sequence joins TRBV7-2 and TRBJ2-5, with D possibly called TRBD1 or TRBD2 (5 bases each). The V and J ends lost 5 bases and 4 bases respectively, with 17 bases between them. The CDR3 extends over 15 amino acids. Germline assignment: CDR1 SGHTA and CDR2 FQGNSA. The DNA for the CDR3 is TGTGCCAGCAGCCGCGCGACGGGACCCCGAGAGACCCAGTACTTC. This encodes CASSRATGPRETQYF. The variable domain in full, with the rest retrieved from reference TRBV7-2 and TRBJ2-5, is GAGVSQSPSNKVTEKGKDVELRCDPISGHTALYWYRQSLGQGLEFLIYFQGNSAPDKSGLPSDRFSAERTGGSVSTLTIQRTQQEDSAVYLCASSRATGPRETQYFGPGTRLLVL.

This chain connects TRBV7-8 to TRBJ2-7; 7 positions agree with TRBD1. CDR3 size: 14 residues. The trim removed 4 bases at V and 1 base at J, leaving 4 bases unmatched. Germline V gene sequence: CDR1 SGHVS, CDR2 FQNEAQ. The chain's CDR3 is CASSYDRASYEQYF. The CDR3 nucleotides are TGTGCCAGCAGCTATGACAGGGCGTCCTACGAGCAGTACTTC.

V usage is TRBV5-4 and J usage is TRBJ1-1, with 8 positions matching TRBD1. Germline trimming cut 2 bases from V and 5 bases from J; bases unmatched to any gene: 8. Germline CDR1 and CDR2: SGHNT and YYREEE (reference sequence). This CDR3 region has 15 residues. The CDR3 loop reads CASSLQQGDWTEAFF. The DNA of the CDR3 is TGTGCCAGCAGCTTACAACAGGGGGACTGGACTGAAGCTTTCTTT.

This clone was seen just once. The chain uses TRBV13 and TRBJ2-1; possible D gene TRBD1, 5 bases. Germline-derived CDR1 and CDR2 are PRHDT and FYEKMQ (reference sequence). The CDR3 spans 13 residues. Trimming shortened V by 2 bases and J by 4 bases, and 6 bases separated the two germline ends. CDR3 sequence reads: CASSLRGYNEQFF. The CDR3 bases are TGTGCCAGCAGCTTAAGGGGATACAATGAGCAGTTCTTC.

The chain recombines TRBV30 with TRBJ1-5; D not certain. Trimming shortened V by 5 bases and J by 7 bases, and 15 bases separated the two germline ends. The CDR3 length is 13 residues. Looked up from germline, CDR1 is GTSNPN and CDR2 is SVGIG (reference sequence). The DNA of the CDR3 is TGTGCCTGGGGAGGAGGGATGTCACAGCCCCAGCATTTT. This encodes CAWGGGMSQPQHF.

The rearrangement uses TRBV11-2 and TRBJ2-4; 11 bases line up with TRBD2. The CDR3 spans 17 residues. CDR1 SGHAT and CDR2 FQNNGV come from the germline V gene. The junction had 3 bases not matched to a gene; V was cut back by 1 base and J by 1 base. CDR3 bases: TGTGCCAGCAGCTTAGGGCTAGCGGGGGGCGCCAAAAACATTCAGTACTTC. Residues: CASSLGLAGGAKNIQYF.

A few counts support this clone. V and J are TRBV28 and TRBJ2-3, with unresolved D. The CDR3 extends over 12 amino acids. V was trimmed by 7 bases and J by 4 bases, leaving 9 bases between them. CDR1 is MDHEN and CDR2 is SYDVKM in the germline V gene. CDR3 sequence: CASTSLPDTQYF. In DNA form, the CDR3 reads TGTGCCAGCACCTCCCTCCCAGATACGCAGTATTTT.

The sample holds a few counts of this clone. The chain's CDR3 is CASSQTGSTGELFF. In nucleotides, the CDR3 is TGTGCCAGCAGCCAGACAGGGTCAACCGGGGAGCTGTTTTTT. This chain links TRBV11-2 with TRBJ2-2; 7 positions match TRBD1. The V segment lost 5 bases and the J segment 5 bases; nucleotides outside the gene matches: 5. Germline CDR1 SGHAT, CDR2 FQNNGV. The CDR3 loop spans 14 amino acids.

The V call is TRBV27, the J call TRBJ1-5, with D perhaps matching TRBD1 (6 bases). Germline-derived CDR1 and CDR2 are MNHEY and SMNVEV (reference sequence). Trimming removed 2 bases from V and 2 bases from J, with 16 bases in between. The CDR3 is 17 amino acids. CDR3 sequence reads: CASSLHGTQQGNQPQHF. CDR3 DNA: TGTGCCAGCAGTTTACACGGGACACAGCAGGGCAATCAGCCCCAGCATTTT.

The chain is built from TRBV7-2 and TRBJ2-2, with TRBD1 as a possible D gene (5 bases). V dropped 1 base and J dropped 4 bases, with 13 bases sitting between them. Germline V gene lookup returns CDR1 SGHTA and CDR2 FQGNSA. The CDR3 is 16 residues long. In DNA form, the CDR3 reads TGTGCCAGCAGCTTAGAGCCAGGGCTAGGCACCGGGGAGCTGTTTTTT. This codes for CASSLEPGLGTGELFF.

The rearrangement joins TRBV11-2 to TRBJ2-3, with D hard to call. V was pared by 0 bases and J by 4 bases, with 11 bases between. CDR3 length: 15 amino acids. Germline V gene sequence: CDR1 SGHAT, CDR2 FQNNGV. The CDR3 DNA sequence: TGTGCCAGCAGCTTAGAAGGGAAACGGGCAGATACGCAGTATTTT. This translates into CASSLEGKRADTQYF.

The table lists this clone with a few counts. The chain carries TRBV5-6 and TRBJ1-3; possible D gene TRBD1, 5 bases. CDR1 and CDR2 from the germline V gene are SGHDT and YYEEEE. Between the trimmed V and J ends, which lost 1 base and 4 bases, there was a span of 15 bases. There are 16 residues in the CDR3. The CDR3 sequence is CASSLWLQDYGNTIYF. The CDR3 DNA reads as TGTGCCAGCAGCTTGTGGTTACAGGATTACGGAAACACCATATATTTT.

This clone was detected only a few times. The rearrangement joins TRBV5-1 to TRBJ1-2; D is uncertain. The V end lost 3 bases, the J end lost 4 bases, and 10 bases lay between the germline ends. CDR1 is SGHRS and CDR2 is YFSETQ in the germline V gene. The CDR3 contains 13 residues. CDR3 in amino acids: CASSSDGSYGYTF. The CDR3 nucleotides are TGCGCCAGCAGCTCGGACGGAAGCTATGGCTACACCTTC.

This clone was detected a few times. The rearrangement links TRBV19 to TRBJ2-5, with 7 positions matching TRBD1. Trimming cost V 5 bases and J 1 base; bases outside gene matches: 10. This CDR3 contains 16 residues. Germline CDR1 is LNHDA and CDR2 is SQIVND (reference sequence). The CDR3 DNA reads TGTGCCAGTAGTTCCTCCTTTTCAGGGGGCCAAGAGACCCAGTACTTC. This gives the protein CASSSSFSGGQETQYF.

V is TRBV5-1 and J is TRBJ2-6; no clear D gene. V lost 7 bases, J lost 2 bases, and 7 bases lay in between. The CDR3 is 13 amino acids. Germline CDR1 and CDR2: SGHRS and YFSETQ. CDR3 amino acids: CASFTAGANVLTF. CDR3 in DNA: TGCGCCAGCTTCACAGCTGGGGCCAACGTCCTGACTTTC.

This clone has more than one count but fewer than ten. V usage is TRBV9 and J usage is TRBJ1-1; possibly TRBD1 for D (5 bases). This CDR3 is built from 16 residues. Germline V CDR1 and CDR2: SGDLS, YYNGEE. V dropped 4 bases and J dropped 5 bases, with 21 bases sitting between them. The CDR3 loop is CASSPLDSYPGTEAFF. The CDR3 nucleotides read TGTGCCAGCAGCCCACTAGACAGCTACCCGGGGACTGAAGCTTTCTTT.